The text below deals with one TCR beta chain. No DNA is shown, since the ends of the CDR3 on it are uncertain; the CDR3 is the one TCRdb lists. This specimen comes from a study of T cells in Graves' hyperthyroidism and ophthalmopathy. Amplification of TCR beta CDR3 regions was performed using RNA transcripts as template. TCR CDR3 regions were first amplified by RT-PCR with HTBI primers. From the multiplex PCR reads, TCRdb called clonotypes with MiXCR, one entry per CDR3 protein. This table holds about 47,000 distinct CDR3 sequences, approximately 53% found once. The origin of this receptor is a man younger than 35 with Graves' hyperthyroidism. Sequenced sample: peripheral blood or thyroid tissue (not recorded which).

The CDR3 is CSAQGGNEKLFFWQYF. The chain recombines TRBV29-1 with TRBJ2-7; the table names TRBD1, a call not compared with the DNA. Germline V gene sequence: CDR1 SQVTM, CDR2 ANQGSEA. The CDR3 has 16 residues if both end residues are counted.